This record covers a single TCR beta chain. CDR3 size: 14 residues. CDR1 is MNHEY and CDR2 is SVGAGI in the germline V gene. Deletions cut 2 bases from V and 6 bases from J, with 11 bases between. This specimen comes from a study of T-cell memory formation after mild COVID-19. From 5'RACE with constant-segment primers came TCR alpha and TCR beta cDNA libraries that carried sample barcodes and UMIs. TCRdb independently ran MiXCR on the 5' RACE reads; one entry per CDR3 protein. The table includes 450,000 or so distinct CDR3 sequences, around a quarter detected once. This TCR derives from an adult woman who had mild COVID-19 (a few samples of this study predate the infection). Cell type and time point are not known. The sample consisted of PBMCs or a T cell subset sorted from them (not recorded which). V and J are TRBV6-5 and TRBJ2-1; TRBD2 is a possible D gene (6 bases). This CDR3 is CASSYPGLTNEQFF. CDR3 DNA sequence: TGTGCCAGCAGTTACCCCGGACTAACCAATGAGCAGTTCTTC.